Following are 11 T cell receptor beta chains from one sample sequenced in a study of identical twins. From the 5' RACE reads, TCRdb called clonotypes with MiXCR, one entry per CDR3 protein. This table holds about 690,000 distinct CDR3 sequences, less than 7% found once. The sequencing input was naive T cells sorted from blood. All receptors come from a man in his late teens or twenties in good health.

The rearrangement links TRBV20-1 to TRBJ2-1, with D unresolved. The CDR3 runs 15 residues. Trimming removed 6 bases at V and 4 bases at J, with 19 bases between. The germline V gene has CDR1 DFQATT and CDR2 SNEGSKA (reference sequence). CDR3 coding DNA: TGCAGTGCCCAACGCGGCGAAAACGTATACAATGAGCAGTTCTTC. Translation: CSAQRGENVYNEQFF.

This clonotype was found many times. The rearrangement joins TRBV6-6 to TRBJ2-7; D unclear. The CDR3 runs 12 residues. Deletions cut 6 bases from V and 0 bases from J, with 6 bases between. Looked up from germline, CDR1 is MNHNY and CDR2 is SVGAGI (reference sequence). CDR3 sequence (DNA): TGTGCCAGCAGATCAAGCTCCTACGAGCAGTACGTC. Its translation is CASRSSSYEQYV.

This clonotype was observed a handful of times. The rearrangement joins TRBV2 to TRBJ1-2; the match to TRBD1 covers 7 bases. J lost 5 bases, V lost 4 bases, and 13 bases had no gene match. Germline V lookup: CDR1 SNHLY, CDR2 FYNNEI. The CDR3 loop spans 16 amino acids. This CDR3 is CASSVLPGTELYGYTF. As DNA, the CDR3 is TGTGCCAGCAGTGTCCTCCCCGGGACAGAACTTTATGGCTACACCTTC. Variable domain in full (rest from reference TRBV2 and TRBJ1-2): EPEVTQTPSHQVTQMGQEVILRCVPISNHLYFYWYRQILGQKVEFLVSFYNNEISEKSEIFDDQFSVERPDGSNFTLKIRSTKLEDSAMYFCASSVLPGTELYGYTFGSGTRLTVV.

This clonotype has ten or more counts. CDR3 sequence reads: CATSDLISDSGSTDTQYF. CDR3 nucleotides: TGTGCCACCAGTGATTTGATCTCGGACAGCGGGAGCACAGATACGCAGTATTTT. The V call is TRBV24-1, the J call TRBJ2-3; D is perhaps TRBD1 or TRBD2 (6 bases each). V gave up 0 bases and J gave up 0 bases, with 15 bases separating them. The germline CDR1 and CDR2 sequences are KGHDR and SFDVKD. The CDR3 contains 18 residues.

This clonotype has at least ten counts. The rearrangement joins TRBV9 to TRBJ2-1, with D unresolved. Germline assignment: CDR1 SGDLS and CDR2 YYNGEE. CDR3 length equals 15 residues. The V end lost 4 bases, the J end lost 3 bases, and 14 bases lay between the germline ends. The CDR3 loop reads CASSRYLGNYNEQFF. CDR3 in DNA: TGTGCCAGCAGCCGATACCTAGGGAACTACAATGAGCAGTTCTTC.

This sequence joins TRBV20-1 and TRBJ2-1; weak D call: TRBD1 (6 bases). V was cut by 0 bases and J by 5 bases, with 14 bases left in between. The CDR3 is 15 amino acids. In germline, CDR1 is DFQATT, CDR2 SNEGSKA (reference sequence). The CDR3 coding sequence is TGCAGTGCTAGAGATGGGGGCCGGGGTGACAATGAGCAGTTCTTC. This codes for CSARDGGRGDNEQFF.

The chain employs TRBV7-2 and TRBJ2-7; 9 bases map to TRBD2. Per germline, CDR1 SGHTA and CDR2 FQGNSA. Trimming took 2 bases from V and 6 from J; bases not matched to a gene: 5. The CDR3 consists of 14 residues. In DNA, the CDR3 is TGTGCCAGCAGCTTACTGCGGGAGGGGAGCGAGCAGTACTTC. Amino acids: CASSLLREGSEQYF.

This clonotype came up a few times. The chain carries TRBV6-2 or TRBV6-3 and TRBJ2-4; no reliable D call. This CDR3 region has 15 residues. Germline CDR1 is MNHEY and CDR2 is SVGEGT. Trimming stripped 0 bases from V and 10 bases from J, with 16 bases between. CDR3 region: CASSYSHQRGGIQYF. In DNA form, the CDR3 reads TGTGCCAGCAGTTACTCCCACCAGCGAGGTGGGATTCAGTACTTC.

This clonotype occurred many times. This chain links TRBV20-1 with TRBJ1-4; the match to TRBD1 covers 7 bases. Germline V gene lookup returns CDR1 DFQATT and CDR2 SNEGSKA (reference sequence). The CDR3 has 12 amino acids. V gave up 6 bases and J gave up 6 bases; unmatched junction bases: 4. The CDR3 region has the DNA TGCAGTGCAACCGGGACAGATGAAAAACTGTTTTTT. This codes for CSATGTDEKLFF.

This clonotype appeared a few times. The V and J genes are TRBV6-5 and TRBJ1-1; 10 bases fit TRBD1. Unmatched junction bases numbered 1, after V lost 2 bases and J lost 4 bases. Germline CDR1 and CDR2: MNHEY and SVGAGI. The CDR3 runs to 14 residues. This chain's CDR3 is CASSYRDRGTEAFF. The CDR3 nucleotides are TGTGCCAGCAGTTACCGGGACAGGGGCACTGAAGCTTTCTTT.

This chain joins TRBV7-8 and TRBJ2-7, with 9 bases matching TRBD1. The junction had 11 bases not matched to a gene; V was cut back by 5 bases and J by 3 bases. Germline CDR1 SGHVS, CDR2 FQNEAQ. This CDR3 spans 16 amino acids. The DNA for the CDR3 is TGTGCCAGCAGCACCATAGCCCGACAGGGGGGCTACGAGCAGTACTTC. Residues: CASSTIARQGGYEQYF.